This T cell receptor (beta chain) was recovered during a study of blood T cell repertoires in COVID-19. Study details: Material from acute and convalescent COVID-19 was sourced from the United States, Italy and Spain. Sources were T cells, B-cell-depleted T cells, or PBMCs; the material itself was cDNA or gDNA.

Authors' processing steps: Amplifying reference gene primers gave estimates of nucleated cell counts. Method: immunoSEQ multiplex PCR; TCRdb's copy keeps in-frame clones and lacks some. The DNA gave D and trimming, while V, J and clone size come from that table. The sample consists of roughly 97,000 clones, about 79% of them appearing once. The CDR3 sequence is 13 residues long. V gave up 3 bases and J gave up 4 bases, with 6 bases separating them. Germline CDR1 and CDR2: MNHNS and SASEGT. The sample taken for sequencing was peripheral blood. This clonotype originated in an elderly woman with active or convalescent COVID-19. The chain carries TRBV6-1 and TRBJ1-4; no clear D gene. The CDR3: CASSDRRNEKLFF. The CDR3 nucleotides are TGTGCCAGCAGTGACAGGCGTAATGAAAAACTGTTTTTT.